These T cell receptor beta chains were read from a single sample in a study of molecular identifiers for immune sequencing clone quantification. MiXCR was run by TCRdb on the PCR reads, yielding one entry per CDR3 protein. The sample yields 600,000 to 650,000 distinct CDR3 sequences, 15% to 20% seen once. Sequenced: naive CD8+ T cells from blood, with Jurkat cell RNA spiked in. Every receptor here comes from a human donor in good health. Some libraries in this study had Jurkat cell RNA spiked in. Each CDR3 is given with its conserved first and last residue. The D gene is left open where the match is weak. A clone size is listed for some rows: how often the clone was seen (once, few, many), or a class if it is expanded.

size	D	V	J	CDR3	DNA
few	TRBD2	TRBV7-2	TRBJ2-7	CASSFTPGLAEGDSYGQYF	TGTGCCAGCAGCTTCACACCGGGACTAGCGGAGGGCGATTCCTACGGGCAGTACTTC
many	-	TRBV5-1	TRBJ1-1	CASSLEGRNTEAFF	TGCGCCAGCAGCTTGGAGGGGAGGAACACTGAAGCTTTCTTT
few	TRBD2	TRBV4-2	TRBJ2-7	CASSQGLAGALSSYEQYF	TGTGCCAGCAGCCAAGGGCTAGCGGGAGCTCTCTCCTCCTACGAGCAGTACTTC
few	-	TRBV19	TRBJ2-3	CASSTPQDTDTQYF	TGTGCCAGTAGTACGCCCCAGGACACAGATACGCAGTATTTT
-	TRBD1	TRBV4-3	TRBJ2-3	CASSQGGTGGTDTQYF	TGCGCCAGCAGCCAGGGGGGGACAGGGGGCACAGATACGCAGTATTTT
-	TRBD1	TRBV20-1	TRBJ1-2	CSATGQEGYGYTF	TGCAGTGCAACGGGACAGGAAGGGTATGGCTACACCTTC
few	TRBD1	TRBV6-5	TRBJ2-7	CASSYSVRDRVDYEQYF	TGTGCCAGCAGTTACTCAGTCCGGGACAGGGTGGACTACGAGCAGTACTTC
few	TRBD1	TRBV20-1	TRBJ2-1	CSVGGGDRGVYEQFF	TGCAGTGTTGGGGGGGGGGACAGGGGAGTTTATGAGCAGTTCTTC
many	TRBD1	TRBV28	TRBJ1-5	CASSLIAGGYQPQHF	TGTGCCAGCAGTTTAATTGCAGGGGGCTACCAGCCCCAGCATTTT
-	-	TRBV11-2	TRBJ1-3	CASSRQGTSGNTIYF	TGTGCCAGCAGCCGTCAGGGGACCTCTGGAAACACCATATATTTT
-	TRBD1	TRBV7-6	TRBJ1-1	CASSETGGAGTEAFF	TGTGCCAGCAGCGAGACAGGGGGCGCGGGGACTGAAGCTTTCTTT
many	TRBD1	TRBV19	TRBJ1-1	CASETGQGAYTEAFF	TGTGCCAGTGAAACGGGACAGGGGGCTTACACTGAAGCTTTCTTT
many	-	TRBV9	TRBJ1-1	CASSGGRSNTEAFF	TGTGCCAGCAGCGGTGGTAGATCTAACACTGAAGCTTTCTTT
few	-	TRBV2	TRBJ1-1	CASLLDRNTEAFF	TGTGCCAGCCTCTTGGATCGGAACACTGAAGCTTTCTTT
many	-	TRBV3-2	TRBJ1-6	CASSQAERCSPLHF	TGTGCCAGCAGCCAAGCTGAGCGGTGTTCACCCCTCCACTTT
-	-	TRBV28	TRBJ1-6	CASSWGVNRANPPLHF	TGTGCCAGCAGTTGGGGGGTGAACAGGGCGAATCCACCCCTCCACTTT
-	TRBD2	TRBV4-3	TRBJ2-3	CASSQDGTSGFLDTQYF	TGCGCCAGCAGCCAAGATGGGACTAGCGGATTCTTGGATACGCAGTATTTT
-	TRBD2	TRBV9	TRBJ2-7	CASSTLAATSEQYF	TGTGCCAGCAGCACACTAGCGGCGACCAGCGAGCAGTACTTC
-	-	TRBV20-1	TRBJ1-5	CSAEPPGQPQHF	TGCAGTGCCGAACCCCCAGGTCAGCCCCAGCATTTT
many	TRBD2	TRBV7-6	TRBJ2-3	CASSSLAGDPDTQYF	TGTGCCAGCAGCTCCCTAGCGGGGGACCCGGATACGCAGTATTTT
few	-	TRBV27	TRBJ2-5	CASSKRSTRETQYF	TGTGCCAGCAGTAAGCGGAGTACGAGAGAGACCCAGTACTTC
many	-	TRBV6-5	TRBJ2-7	CASSPRDPPAWEQYF	TGTGCCAGCAGTCCCCGGGACCCACCTGCTTGGGAGCAGTACTTC
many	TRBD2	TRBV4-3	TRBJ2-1	CASSEGLAEPNEQFF	TGCGCCAGCAGCGAGGGACTAGCGGAGCCCAATGAGCAGTTCTTC
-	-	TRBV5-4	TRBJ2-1	CANRDWGSYNEQFF	TGTGCCAACCGGGACTGGGGATCCTACAATGAGCAGTTCTTC
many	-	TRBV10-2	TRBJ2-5	CASNTILQETQYF	TGCGCCAGCAACACGATATTACAAGAGACCCAGTACTTC
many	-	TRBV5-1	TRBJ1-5	CASSLGTGSTQPQHF	TGCGCCAGCAGCTTGGGTACAGGGTCCACTCAGCCCCAGCATTTT
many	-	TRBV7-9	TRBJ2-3	CASSFGVSRTDTQYF	TGTGCCAGCAGCTTTGGAGTTAGCCGCACAGATACGCAGTATTTT
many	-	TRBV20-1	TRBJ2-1	CSARDLRSYNEQFF	TGCAGTGCTAGAGATCTTCGCTCCTACAATGAGCAGTTCTTC
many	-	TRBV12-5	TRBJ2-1	CASGLGPEQFF	TGTGCTAGTGGTTTGGGTCCTGAGCAGTTCTTC
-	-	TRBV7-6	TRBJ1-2	CASSESRGRGYTF	TGTGCCAGCAGCGAGTCACGAGGTCGGGGCTACACCTTC
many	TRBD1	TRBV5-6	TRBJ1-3	CASSLIRDRGINGGNTIYF	TGTGCCAGCAGCTTGATCCGGGACAGGGGCATCAACGGGGGAAACACCATATATTTT
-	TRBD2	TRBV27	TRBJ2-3	CASRRGTTTSTDTQYF	TGTGCCAGCAGACGCGGGACTACCACAAGCACAGATACGCAGTATTTT
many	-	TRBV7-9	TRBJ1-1	CASSEAGHQNTEAFF	TGTGCCAGCAGCGAGGCCGGACACCAGAACACTGAAGCTTTCTTT
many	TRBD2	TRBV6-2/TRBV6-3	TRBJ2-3	CASSYAGGRTDTQYF	TGTGCCAGCAGTTACGCGGGGGGCCGCACAGATACGCAGTATTTT